Shown below are 12 T cell receptor beta chains from a single sample sequenced in a study of cytomegalovirus exposure and HLA in healthy donors (dated by TCRdb to the late 2010s). Receptor libraries were prepared by the immunoSEQ multiplex PCR assay. The multiplex PCR relied on a mix of 60 forward primers for TCR Vbeta segments and 13 reverse primers for TCR Jbeta segments. This immuneACCESS table, as held by TCRdb, lists in-frame sequences with V and J called but not all clones. Of the missing ones, under half trace to an unresolved V gene in checked studies; the others have no known cause. This sample has roughly 110,000 clones in its table, and approximately 85% of those were observed once. Approximately 1.5% of the sample comes from the top ten. Sequenced input: PBMCs. The receptors originated from a man aged 50 or older in good health and CMV-seronegative.

The chain carries TRBV2 and TRBJ2-5, with D maybe TRBD2 (6 bases). Trimming stripped 7 bases from V and 0 bases from J, with 12 bases between. The CDR3 spans 14 residues. Germline-derived CDR1 and CDR2 are SNHLY and FYNNEI. CDR3 bases: TGTGCCAGCACTATGGGGGGACACCAAGAGACCCAGTACTTC. Amino acids: CASTMGGHQETQYF.

The chain recombines TRBV7-9 with TRBJ2-5; TRBD2 is a possible D gene (6 bases). Between the trimmed V and J ends, which lost 5 bases and 4 bases, there was a span of 14 bases. The germline V gene has CDR1 SEHNR and CDR2 FQNEAQ (reference sequence). This CDR3 spans 14 amino acids. The CDR3 is CASSGGTFRETQYF. For the CDR3, the DNA is TGTGCCAGCAGCGGAGGGACTTTCCGAGAGACCCAGTACTTC.

This rearrangement joins TRBV7-2 to TRBJ2-3; maybe TRBD2 (6 bases). Germline CDR1 reads SGHTA; CDR2 reads FQGNSA. The length of the CDR3 is 16 residues. With 1 base removed from V and 7 bases from J, the gap between germline ends came to 18 bases. DNA for the CDR3: TGTGCCAGCAGCTTAGTACGGGCTAACGGGGGTTATACGCAGTATTTT. It yields the protein CASSLVRANGGYTQYF.

V gene TRBV7-8 combines with J gene TRBJ2-1; 9 bases are a match to TRBD2. Germline trimming cut 3 bases from V and 13 bases from J; bases unmatched to any gene: 10. Germline CDR1 SGHVS, CDR2 FQNEAQ. CDR3 length equals 14 residues. CDR3 residues: CASSLASGVPIQFF. CDR3 nucleotide sequence: TGTGCCAGCAGCTTGGCTAGCGGGGTTCCTATTCAGTTCTTC.

The J gene is TRBJ1-6, the V gene TRBV5-4; D is perhaps TRBD1 (5 bases). This CDR3 region has 13 residues. Trimming stripped 5 bases from V and 11 bases from J, with 14 bases between. CDR1 and CDR2 from the germline V gene are SGHNT and YYREEE (reference sequence). CDR3: CASSDTGQPPLHF. For the CDR3, the DNA is TGTGCCAGCAGTGACACAGGCCAACCACCCCTCCACTTT.

The chain employs TRBV7-2 and TRBJ1-2; TRBD1 matches 8 bases. V was pared by 7 bases and J by 7 bases, with 11 bases of the junction left unmatched. Germline V gene lookup returns CDR1 SGHTA and CDR2 FQGNSA. CDR3 length: 14 residues. For the CDR3, the DNA is TGTGCCAGCACCCCCGGGACAGGAGATCCTGGCTACACCTTC. Its translation is CASTPGTGDPGYTF.

The chain combines TRBV18 with TRBJ2-7; TRBD1 might be the D (5 bases). The CDR3 covers 13 residues. CDR1 KGHSH and CDR2 LQKENI come from the germline V gene. The V end lost 2 bases, the J end lost 6 bases, and 11 bases lay between the germline ends. The DNA for the CDR3 is TGTGCCAGCTCACCAGGGGCAGGAACCGAGCAGTACTTC. Its protein is CASSPGAGTEQYF.

V is TRBV10-3 and J is TRBJ1-4; TRBD1 matches 11 bases. The CDR3 sequence is 18 residues long. V gave up 5 bases and J gave up 0 bases; unmatched junction bases: 8. Looked up from germline, CDR1 is ENHRY and CDR2 is SYGVKD. The DNA of the CDR3 is TGTGCCATCAGTCGGACAGGGGGCCGATTTACAACTAATGAAAAACTGTTTTTT. It encodes CAISRTGGRFTTNEKLFF.

With regard to this clone: The junction departs from the called germline gene at one end, perhaps through a read error. The chain combines TRBV7-7 with TRBJ2-7, with D possibly matching TRBD2 (6 bases). This CDR3 region has 13 residues. CDR1 is SSHAT and CDR2 is FNYEAQ in the germline V gene (reference sequence). Written as DNA, the CDR3 is TGTGCTAGCAGCCTGGGACTCGAGTACGAGCAGTACTTC. Its protein product is CASSLGLEYEQYF.

CDR3 nucleotide sequence: TGTGCCAGCAGGTCATCAGGGGCCGGGGCCAACGTCCTGACTTTC. Protein product: CASRSSGAGANVLTF. This chain uses TRBV5-8 with TRBJ2-6, with D possibly being TRBD1 (6 bases). This CDR3 contains 15 residues. Germline V gene sequence: CDR1 SGHTS, CDR2 YDEGEE. V was shortened by 5 bases and J by 4 bases, with 13 bases between the two germline ends.

The V and J genes are TRBV6-6 and TRBJ2-1; tentatively, D is TRBD1 (6 bases). CDR3 length: 14 amino acids. The germline CDR1 and CDR2 sequences are MNHNY and SVGAGI (reference sequence). Between the trimmed V and J ends, which lost 2 bases and 6 bases, there was a span of 11 bases. This chain's CDR3 is CASSYGTRFNEQFF. The CDR3 region has the DNA TGTGCCAGCAGTTACGGGACACGGTTCAATGAGCAGTTCTTC.

The gene calls are TRBV27 and TRBJ2-3; TRBD1 aligns across 7 bases. CDR1 MNHEY and CDR2 SMNVEV come from the germline V gene (reference sequence). The CDR3 runs 15 residues. Germline trimming cut 7 bases from V and 3 bases from J; bases unmatched to any gene: 10. CDR3 bases: TGTGCCAGCACTAACAGGGGCCTATGGACAGATACGCAGTATTTT. Protein product: CASTNRGLWTDTQYF.